Presented here are 3 T cell receptor beta chains from one specimen sequenced in a study of blood T cell repertoires in COVID-19. Assay: immunoSEQ multiplex PCR; the TCRdb copy retains only in-frame clones and omits some. Of about 190,000 clones listed, about 81% are singletons. The sequencing input was peripheral blood. These receptors originate from a woman aged 80 or over with COVID-19, enrolled during active disease.

This chain joins TRBV24-1 and TRBJ2-1; D not resolved. Between the trimmed V and J ends, which lost 3 bases and 8 bases, there was a span of 7 bases. The V gene's germline CDR1 is KGHDR and CDR2 SFDVKD. The CDR3 is 12 amino acids. DNA for the CDR3: TGTGCCACCAGTGATGCCGCGGATGAGCAGTTCTTC. Its translation: CATSDAADEQFF.

The J gene is TRBJ2-5, the V gene TRBV5-1, with 7 bases lining up with TRBD2. This CDR3 is built from 15 residues. The V gene's germline CDR1 is SGHRS and CDR2 YFSETQ. V dropped 0 bases and J dropped 7; count of bases not matched to a gene: 9. DNA for the CDR3: TGCGCCAGCAGCTTGGGCTCCGGGACTACGGGGACCCAGTACTTC. It encodes CASSLGSGTTGTQYF.

This clone has at least ten counts. The chain carries TRBV2 and TRBJ1-1; no reliable D call. Trimming removed 5 bases from V and 0 bases from J, with 7 bases in between. Germline V lookup: CDR1 SNHLY, CDR2 FYNNEI. The length of the CDR3 is 13 residues. CDR3 nucleotide sequence: TGTGCCAGCAGTCTATACCTGAACACTGAAGCTTTCTTT. Its protein is CASSLYLNTEAFF.